This T cell receptor (beta chain) was retrieved from a study of cytomegalovirus exposure and HLA in healthy donors (dated by TCRdb to about 2017). In terms of the full investigation: An earlier analysis of about 560 of the donors reported over 250 Gb of sequence data and 90 million to 120 million unique TCR beta sequences obtained from approximately 180 million T cells. Of the roughly 410 genotyped donors, less than 85% were placed in the genetic ancestry cluster associated with self-reported Caucasian donors. To predict cytomegalovirus infection status, the study brought together high-throughput TCR immunosequencing, statistical association of individual TCRs with disease status, and machine learning. On average, around 240,000 unique TCR beta nucleotide sequences were sequenced per donor among a few hundred genotyped donors of the cohort, with roughly 18% of those sequences being non-productive. In a later genetic analysis, genome-wide SNP genotypes for about 60% of the 666 donors were used, and that subset was treated as a discovery cohort. The study aimed to test whether cataloging public T cell receptors could reveal signatures of past pathogen exposure. To study patterns of TCR occurrence, a later analysis re-analyzed previously published TCR beta repertoires from 550 to 800 donors and added high-resolution HLA genotyping. Approximately 330 gigabases of sequencing data and 70 million to 100 million unique TCR sequences made up an early release that covered 640 HLA-typed donors. In the later analysis, no new phenotypic data were used to find candidate immune exposures; instead, reliance was placed on TCR beta sequences and their occurrence across donors. Using immunosequencing, the study profiled T cell repertoires from 640 or so subjects and related those repertoires to cytomegalovirus serostatus. Donor age, sex, ethnicity and CMV serostatus were collected together with the repertoire data. The number of donors typed differed by locus, with about 629-630 for A, B, C, DRB1 and DQB1, over 500 for DQA1, some 570 for DPA1, and roughly 450 for DPB1. To decide whether each TCR beta V gene segment behaved as functional or pseudogenic, an earlier analysis of some 600 of the donors relied on high-throughput TCR beta sequencing. Besides the first cohort of some 670 subjects, a separate validation cohort made up of over a hundred different subjects was used. All discovery cohort repertoires had been generated on a single sequencing platform. Roughly 5 DR-DQ haplotypes were handled as single units for association and clustering, since linkage in the cohort was strong. Class I and class II HLA loci were covered by the typing at four-digit resolution. Results the study describes overall, beyond this receptor: The sequencing pipeline was judged likely to have produced a cluster of highly shared sequence variants as a technical artifact. The study listed 164 TCR beta chains as associated with cytomegalovirus. In both the original and validation cohorts, the classifier was reported to diagnose cytomegalovirus status with high specificity and sensitivity. Some IMGT-functional V segments, including TRBV6-2 and TRBV6-3, could not be distinguished by the 87-base-pair reads and were therefore excluded. In an earlier analysis of approximately 590 of the donors, most TCR beta V segments appeared in productive rearrangements about 90% or about 30% of the time, broadly matching IMGT annotations. V-gene and J-gene trimming of TCR beta chains was associated with a missense DCLRE1C variant in a later genetic analysis, and the association was replicated in an independent cohort. Strong co-occurrence of HLA alleles, especially DR and DQ, made assigning TCR associations to individual alleles difficult. According to a later genetic analysis, donors in an Asian-associated ancestry cluster had fewer N-insertions in productive TCRs than the roughly 660-donor mean. According to the authors, the approach could potentially be generalized to other disease states and immunological phenotypes. Compared with equally common non-associated chains, HLA-associated TCR beta chains in a later analysis were more clonally expanded and had lower generation probabilities. A few of the identified cytomegalovirus-associated TCR beta chains were confirmed in vitro to be specific for cytomegalovirus antigens. Because HLA typing was unavailable for some donors at each locus, only the typed subset was used in association tests. In a later analysis, several top co-occurrence clusters were reported to appear linked to parvovirus B19, influenza, CMV and Epstein-Barr virus. Roughly 15 rarely observed V segments, including chromosome 9 orphons, were excluded from the earlier analysis of approximately 500 of the donors because counts were too low. A later analysis found that most CMV-associated TCR beta chains appeared HLA-restricted, with HLA associations seemingly driven largely by CMV exposure. Linkage disequilibrium might explain the correlated functional status among segregating V segments, but an unknown experimental factor could not be excluded. Most TCR sequences were observed very rarely across donors, whereas some public TCRs were present in many individuals. In a later analysis, over 15,000 TCR beta sequences were associated with specific HLA alleles at a false discovery rate of 0.05. Presence/absence analyses assumed roughly uniform sequencing depth across donors, an assumption that may not hold. According to a later analysis, TCR association rates differed among HLA loci, with DRB1 alleles showing the most associated TCRs and HLA-C alleles showing the fewest. For the cohort, immune exposure information was limited to CMV serostatus. A further reported finding was that TCR beta sequences accurately predicted the HLA-A and HLA-B alleles for most subjects in the first cohort. This cohort had only TCR beta chains sequenced, and the lack of alpha or paired-chain data limited which features could be detected.

The cohort consisted of approximately 670 healthy bone marrow donors. At the time of sampling, all cohort members were nominally healthy, though unrecorded immune exposures were likely present. The donor tested CMV seronegative, placing the donor among the 350 or so seronegative members of the cohort. A peripheral blood sample was provided by each donor, and peripheral blood mononuclear cells were used for TCR beta sequencing. Genomic DNA extraction from the blood cell samples was performed with the Qiagen DNeasy Blood Extraction Kit. Receptors were amplified or captured by the immunoSEQ multiplex PCR assay. For the multiplex PCR, a mixture combining 60 forward primers for TCR Vbeta segments and 13 reverse primers for TCR Jbeta segments was used. Amplification of the CDR3 region of rearranged TCR beta genes was performed with a multiplex PCR assay on genomic DNA. On the Illumina HiSeq System, the amplified TCR beta libraries were sequenced as 87-base-pair reads. Processing in the source paper ran as follows. A later analysis tallied 75 million to 95 million unique TCR beta chains across the 700 or so repertoires, and approximately 12 million of those chains were shared by two or more donors. Raw reads were error-corrected and collapsed into unique sequences with a nearest-neighbor algorithm that merged closely related sequences to remove PCR and sequencing errors. Alignment of CDR3 sequences to IMGT reference sequences was used to assign V, D and J gene segments. For a sequence to be retained, at least a six-nucleotide match to both a V gene segment and a J gene segment was required. A rearrangement counted as productive if the CDR3 had no stop codons and remained in frame with V and J, and every other rearrangement counted as non-productive. Following IMGT convention, CDR3 was defined as the stretch from the second conserved V-encoded cysteine to the conserved J-encoded phenylalanine. In an earlier analysis of around 600 of the donors, sequences lacking an unambiguous match to a single V gene segment were excluded. An earlier analysis of almost 600 of the donors classified V segments as functional when productive rearrangements were above 56.7% and as segregating when the standard deviation between donors was above 5%. A statistical classification framework was developed to diagnose cytomegalovirus status using the catalog of TCR beta chain sequences. In a later analysis, TCR nucleotide sequences were compared against IMGT/GENE-DB human TR gene sequences so that V and J genes could be assigned. A later analysis assigned CDR3 sequences and most-parsimonious VDJ recombination scenarios with the TCRdist pipeline. A later analysis defined each TCR beta chain by its CDR3 amino acid sequence plus V-gene family, and excluded reads lacking a unique V-gene family. A later analysis removed roughly 590 highly shared, low-generation-probability nucleotide sequences to deal with suspected cross-contamination and a sequencing artifact. A later analysis calculated a clonal expansion index for each public chain from normalized within-repertoire ranks of inferred template counts. Generation probabilities in a later analysis came from a VDJ recombination model fitted to out-of-frame rearrangements, and those results were checked against IGoR. Hypergeometric tests were used in a later analysis to score TCR-TCR, TCR-HLA and TCR-CMV co-occurrence, with a repertoire-size bias correction applied to the TCR pairs. In a later analysis, false discovery rates were estimated by permuting HLA or CMV assignments 20 times. In a later analysis, co-occurring TCRs were grouped using DBSCAN, and TCRdist sequence similarity was added for clustering within HLA-allele-positive subsets. Repertoires with fewer than 30,000 or more than 120,000 public chains, plus five repertoires with anomalous nucleotide sharing, were excluded from co-occurrence clustering. Here the immuneACCESS table is served through TCRdb, limited to in-frame sequences with V and J called. Missing clones are a known gap in these copies; in checked studies unresolved V genes cover under half, and the rest lacks a known reason. That table supplies the V and J calls and clone size; D and trimming were determined from the DNA. The sample table shows roughly 110,000 clones, and about two thirds are seen once. The ten largest clones take up less than 0.95% of the sample.

In the case of this clone: This receptor's antigen is unknown. No base-level quality is on record; no much larger clone is a single base apart.

V is cut by 3 bases and J by 4 bases, and the space between the germline ends is 7 bases. The CDR3, from cysteine to phenylalanine, totals 14 residues. The entry retains the CDR3 DNA only, 42 bases that are in frame from base 1. Per the germline V gene (reference sequence), LNHDA is the CDR1 and SQIVND is the CDR2. Specimen: PBMCs. Rearrangement joined TRBV19 to TRBJ1-6; the D gene is possibly TRBD1, with 6 bases matching. The TCR sequence derives from a boy between 10 and 17 years old in good health and CMV-seronegative. Read as DNA, the sequence is TGTGCCAGTAGTATCGGACAGTATAATTCACCCCTCCACTTT. The encoded protein is CASSIGQYNSPLHF.